The 3 T cell receptor beta chains given below trace back to one sample, sequenced in a study of cytomegalovirus exposure and HLA in healthy donors. PCR primers comprised 60 Vbeta and 13 Jbeta primers. Clones were sequenced by immunoSEQ multiplex PCR, and TCRdb holds only the in-frame ones, with some missing. The table shows about 190,000 clones, with approximately 81% occurring only once. The sample taken for sequencing was PBMCs. The origin of the receptors is a man aged 50-59 years in good health and CMV-seronegative.

Only a few counts were recorded for this clone. The rearrangement uses TRBV18 and TRBJ1-6; D is uncertain. The CDR3 is made up of 12 amino acids. Germline V lookup: CDR1 KGHSH, CDR2 LQKENI. The germline V and J ends were trimmed by 2 bases and 9 bases, with 5 bases remaining between them. Written as DNA, the CDR3 is TGTGCCAGCTCACCATCATTTTCACCCCTCCACTTT. Protein sequence: CASSPSFSPLHF.

This chain uses TRBV19 with TRBJ1-6; D uncertain. Germline CDR1 reads LNHDA; CDR2 reads SQIVND (reference sequence). V was shortened by 3 bases and J by 7 bases, with 10 bases between the two germline ends. There are 14 residues in the CDR3. CDR3 sequence reads: CASSITVGNSPLHF. The CDR3 DNA sequence: TGTGCCAGTAGTATTACGGTCGGGAATTCACCCCTCCACTTT.

The J gene is TRBJ1-2, the V gene TRBV6-1; the D gene is possibly TRBD1 (5 bases). CDR1 and CDR2 (germline): MNHNS, SASEGT. The CDR3 sequence is 14 residues long. Trimming took off 11 bases at V and 0 bases at J, with 16 bases between the two ends. The CDR3 sequence: CAAGVGGSNYGYTF. The CDR3 DNA sequence: TGTGCCGCGGGGGTAGGAGGATCTAACTATGGCTACACCTTC.